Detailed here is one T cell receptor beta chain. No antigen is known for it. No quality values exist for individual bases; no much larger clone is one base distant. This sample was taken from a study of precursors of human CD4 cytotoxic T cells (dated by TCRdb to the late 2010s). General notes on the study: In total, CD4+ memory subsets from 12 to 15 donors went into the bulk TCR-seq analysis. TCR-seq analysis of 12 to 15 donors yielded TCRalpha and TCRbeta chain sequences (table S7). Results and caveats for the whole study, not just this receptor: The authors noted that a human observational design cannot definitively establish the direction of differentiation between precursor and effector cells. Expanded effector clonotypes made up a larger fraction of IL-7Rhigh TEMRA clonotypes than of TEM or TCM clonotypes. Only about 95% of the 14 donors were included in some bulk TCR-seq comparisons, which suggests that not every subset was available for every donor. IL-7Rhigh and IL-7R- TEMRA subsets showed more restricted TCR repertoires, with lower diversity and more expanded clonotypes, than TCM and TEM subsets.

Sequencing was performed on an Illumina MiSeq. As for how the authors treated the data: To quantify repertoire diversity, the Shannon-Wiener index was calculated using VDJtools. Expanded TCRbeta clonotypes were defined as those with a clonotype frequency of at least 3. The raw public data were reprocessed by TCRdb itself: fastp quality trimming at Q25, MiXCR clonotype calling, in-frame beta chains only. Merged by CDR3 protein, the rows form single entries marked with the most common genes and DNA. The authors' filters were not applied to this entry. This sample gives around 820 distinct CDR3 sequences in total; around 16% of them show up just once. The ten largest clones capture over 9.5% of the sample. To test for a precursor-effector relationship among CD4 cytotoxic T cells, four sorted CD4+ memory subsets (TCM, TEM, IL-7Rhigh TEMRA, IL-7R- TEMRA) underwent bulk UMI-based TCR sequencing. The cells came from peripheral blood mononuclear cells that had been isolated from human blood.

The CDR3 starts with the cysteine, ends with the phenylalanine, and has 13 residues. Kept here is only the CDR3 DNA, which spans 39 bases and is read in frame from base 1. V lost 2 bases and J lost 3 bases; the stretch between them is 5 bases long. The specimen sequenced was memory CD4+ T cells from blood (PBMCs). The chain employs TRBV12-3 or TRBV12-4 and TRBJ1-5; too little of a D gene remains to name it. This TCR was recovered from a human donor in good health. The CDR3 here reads CASSLTNNQPQHF. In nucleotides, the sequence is TGTGCCAGCAGTTTAACAAACAATCAGCCCCAGCATTTT.